The 3 T cell receptor beta chains given below trace back to one sample, sequenced in a study of molecular identifiers for immune sequencing clone quantification. TCRdb analysed the PCR reads with MiXCR anew, one entry per CDR3 protein. The sample lists 460,000 or so distinct CDR3 sequences; around 23% were seen once. The sample was naive CD8+ T cells from blood, with Jurkat cell RNA spiked in. The subset here: FACS-sorted CD8+CD4-CCR7+CD45RA+ naive T cells. All receptors derive from a human donor in good health. Some libraries in this study had Jurkat cell RNA spiked in.

This clonotype occurred a few times. CDR3 bases: TGTGCCAGCAGCCCGCCGGGTAGCGCGCATGAGCAGTTCTTC. This encodes CASSPPGSAHEQFF. The chain joins TRBV7-9 to TRBJ2-1; perhaps TRBD2 as D (5 bases). V was clipped by 5 bases and J by 8 bases, with 16 bases between them. This CDR3 has 14 amino acids. Germline-derived CDR1 and CDR2 are SEHNR and FQNEAQ (reference sequence).

Remarks on this clonotype: The conserved closing phenylalanine or tryptophan is absent in this CDR3, likely reflecting a read error. The rearrangement links TRBV24-1 to TRBJ2-3, with D hard to call. Germline loops: CDR1 KGHDR, CDR2 SFDVKD. The CDR3 is 13 amino acids. V was trimmed by 3 bases and J by 1 base, leaving 4 bases between them. The CDR3 DNA follows: TGTGCCACCAGTGATGACCGCACAGATACGCAGTATCTT. This translates into CATSDDRTDTQYL.

Regarding this clonotype: A read error is possible here, since a much larger clone lies one base away. The chain joins TRBV7-6 to TRBJ1-1; D unclear. Germline assignment: CDR1 SGHVS and CDR2 FNYEAQ. CDR3 length equals 14 residues. The CDR3 region has the DNA TGTGCCAGCAGCTTAGAGTTAGAGAACACTGAAGTTTTCTTT. Its translation: CASSLELENTEVFF.